These T cell receptor beta chains were read from a single sample in a study of cytomegalovirus exposure and HLA in healthy donors. Assay: immunoSEQ multiplex PCR; the TCRdb copy retains only in-frame clones and omits some. This table holds around 180,000 clones, roughly 75% found once. The sequenced material came from PBMCs. The source of these receptors is a man between 40 and 49 years old in good health and CMV-seronegative. The CDR3 runs from the conserved cysteine through the conserved F or W. D genes are given only for firm matches. Size is omitted from some rows. Given values are once, few, many or a class for expanded clones.

CDR3 protein	CDR3 DNA	J gene	clone size	V gene	D gene
CASSLAAGELTDTQYF	TGTGCCAGCAGCTTAGCGGCCGGGGAGCTCACAGATACGCAGTATTTT	TRBJ2-3	-	TRBV7-6	-
CASGFETSVLYEQYF	TGTGCTAGTGGTTTCGAGACTAGCGTATTATACGAGCAGTACTTC	TRBJ2-7	-	TRBV12-5	TRBD2
CASSLGTGGNEQYF	TGTGCCAGCAGCTTAGGAACAGGGGGCAACGAGCAGTACTTC	TRBJ2-7	-	TRBV7-9	TRBD1
CASSLASGGPHDTQYF	TGTGCCAGCAGCTTGGCTAGCGGGGGGCCGCACGATACGCAGTATTTT	TRBJ2-3	-	TRBV5-4	TRBD2
CASSGGGHEQYF	TGTGCCAGCTCGGGTGGGGGCCACGAGCAGTACTTC	TRBJ2-7	-	TRBV27	-
CSAGRAGKLFF	TGCAGTGCGGGCAGGGCTGGAAAACTGTTTTTT	TRBJ1-4	once	TRBV20-1	-
CASSLGDSNEKLFF	TGCGCCAGCAGCTTGGGGGACAGCAATGAAAAACTGTTTTTT	TRBJ1-4	-	TRBV5-1	TRBD1
CAWSSGRAGELFF	TGTGCCTGGAGTAGCGGGAGGGCCGGGGAGCTGTTTTTT	TRBJ2-2	-	TRBV30	TRBD2
CASSLERSQPQHF	TGTGCCAGCAGTTTAGAGAGAAGTCAGCCCCAGCATTTT	TRBJ1-5	-	TRBV27	-
CASSSAGTLSYEQYF	TGCGCCAGCAGTTCTGCCGGGACACTATCCTACGAGCAGTACTTC	TRBJ2-7	-	TRBV5-1	-
CASSIGGEGQYF	TGTGCCAGCAGTATAGGGGGGGAAGGGCAGTACTTC	TRBJ2-7	-	TRBV28	-
CAWSRGKADRQYF	TGTGCCTGGAGTCGGGGAAAGGCGGATAGGCAGTACTTC	TRBJ2-7	once	TRBV30	-
CASSEFRSGPYEQYF	TGCGCCAGCAGTGAATTCCGTTCCGGTCCCTACGAGCAGTACTTC	TRBJ2-7	-	TRBV10-1	-
CSVGGYRTGRYEQYF	TGCAGCGTTGGGGGCTACCGGACAGGACGGTACGAGCAGTACTTC	TRBJ2-7	few	TRBV29-1	TRBD1
CASSLVPGYNSPLHF	TGTGCCAGCAGCTTAGTACCCGGGTATAATTCACCCCTCCACTTT	TRBJ1-6	-	TRBV7-4	-
CASSHSTQGAINNSPLHF	TGCGCCAGCAGCCATTCCACTCAGGGGGCGATTAATAATTCACCCCTCCACTTT	TRBJ1-6	-	TRBV4-3	TRBD1
CASSLAPGRGYTF	TGTGCCAGCAGCTTAGCTCCCGGGAGGGGCTACACCTTC	TRBJ1-2	-	TRBV7-2	-
CASSLVSGASTDTQYF	TGCGCCAGCAGCTTGGTAAGCGGAGCTAGCACAGATACGCAGTATTTT	TRBJ2-3	-	TRBV5-1	-
CASSPRQGRAEAFF	TGTGCCAGCAGCCCTCGGCAGGGTAGGGCTGAAGCTTTCTTT	TRBJ1-1	-	TRBV7-9	-
CAWKGTGHPLSTDTQYF	TGTGCCTGGAAAGGGACAGGGCATCCCCTTAGCACAGATACGCAGTATTTT	TRBJ2-3	-	TRBV30	TRBD1
CASSPLRANTGELFF	TGTGCCAGCAGTCCTCTGCGGGCGAACACCGGGGAGCTGTTTTTT	TRBJ2-2	-	TRBV27	-
CASSASPSSADTQYF	TGTGCCAGCAGCGCCTCCCCTAGCAGTGCAGATACGCAGTATTTT	TRBJ2-3	-	TRBV7-7	-
CASSPGQGMDTQYF	TGCGCCAGCAGCCCAGGACAGGGGATGGATACGCAGTATTTT	TRBJ2-3	few	TRBV5-1	TRBD1
CASSHGQGLNTEAFF	TGCGCCAGCAGCCACGGACAGGGACTGAACACTGAAGCTTTCTTT	TRBJ1-1	once	TRBV4-3	TRBD1
CASSSAGALNTEAFF	TGTGCCAGCAGCTCCGCAGGGGCCCTGAACACTGAAGCTTTCTTT	TRBJ1-1	-	TRBV5-6	-
CASSYGLRNSPLHF	TGTGCCAGCAGTTATGGACTGAGGAATTCACCCCTCCACTTT	TRBJ1-6	-	TRBV6-5	-
CASSLSGDFEAFF	TGTGCCAGCAGTTTGTCTGGTGACTTTGAAGCTTTCTTT	TRBJ1-1	-	TRBV27	-
CASYQQGWETQYF	TGTGCCAGCTATCAACAGGGCTGGGAGACCCAGTACTTC	TRBJ2-5	-	TRBV5-8	-
CASSVGAGGYNEQFF	TGTGCCAGCAGCGTAGGAGCGGGAGGATACAATGAGCAGTTCTTC	TRBJ2-1	-	TRBV9	TRBD2
CASSKTGDGYTF	TGTGCCAGCAGCAAAACAGGGGATGGCTACACCTTC	TRBJ1-2	-	TRBV6-6	TRBD1
CASSPQGLIIYEQYF	TGTGCCAGCAGTCCACAGGGATTAATAATCTACGAGCAGTACTTC	TRBJ2-7	-	TRBV28	-